Following are 30 T cell receptor beta chains from one sample sequenced in a study of control samples from healthy donors and cancer patients. Sequenced by immunoSEQ multiplex PCR; TCRdb stores in-frame clones only, minus some. The sample includes 98,000 or so clones, 79% seen only once; the top ten take 10% to 13%. Sequencing was performed on blood. The receptors originated from a woman aged 25 to 39 in good health.

This clone was counted between two and nine times. The rearrangement joins TRBV13 to TRBJ2-7; no firm D call. The CDR3 totals 14 residues. Germline values: CDR1 PRHDT, CDR2 FYEKMQ (reference sequence). V was pared by 2 bases and J by 2 bases, with 10 bases between. In DNA form, the CDR3 reads TGTGCCAGCAGCTTATATCTGAATCCCTACGAGCAGTACTTC. Residues: CASSLYLNPYEQYF. Using reference TRBV13 and TRBJ2-7 for the parts outside the CDR3, the full variable domain is AAGVIQSPRHLIKEKRETATLKCYPIPRHDTVYWYQQGPGQDPQFLISFYEKMQSDKGSIPDRFSAQQFSDYHSELNMSSLELGDSALYFCASSLYLNPYEQYFGPGTRLTVT.

This clone was seen only a few times. This rearrangement joins TRBV18 to TRBJ2-1, with 12 bases lining up with TRBD2. This CDR3 has 19 residues. In germline, CDR1 is KGHSH, CDR2 LQKENI. The ends lost 3 bases at V and 5 bases at J; junction bases unmatched: 14. CDR3 sequence: CASSPTETSGGPYDNEQFF. The CDR3 DNA reads TGTGCCAGCTCACCGACGGAGACTAGCGGGGGACCATACGACAATGAGCAGTTCTTC.

The chain combines TRBV9 with TRBJ1-2; 11 bases are shared with TRBD1. The CDR3 sequence is 15 residues long. Germline V gene lookup returns CDR1 SGDLS and CDR2 YYNGEE. The V segment lost 3 bases and the J segment 7 bases; nucleotides outside the gene matches: 8. The CDR3 DNA is TGTGCCAGCAGCGCTCCGTCCGGGACAGGGGGTGGCTACACCTTC. Amino acids: CASSAPSGTGGGYTF.

This rearrangement joins TRBV6-5 to TRBJ2-7; no reliable D call. The ends were cut back, 6 bases at V and 0 bases at J, with 9 bases in the middle. CDR3 length: 13 residues. Germline V gives CDR1 MNHEY, CDR2 SVGAGI. CDR3 sequence reads: CASRPGSSYEQYF. CDR3 nucleotide sequence: TGTGCCAGCAGGCCGGGCAGCTCCTACGAGCAGTACTTC.

The chain uses TRBV2 and TRBJ1-2; possible D gene TRBD1, 6 bases. V lost 5 bases to trimming and J lost 7 bases, with 17 bases between them. From germline, CDR1 is SNHLY and CDR2 FYNNEI. This CDR3 is built from 14 residues. CDR3 sequence: CASSYILQGSGYTF. CDR3 DNA sequence: TGTGCCAGCAGTTATATCTTACAGGGTTCTGGCTACACCTTC.

This chain uses TRBV5-1 with TRBJ1-3, with D possibly TRBD1 on 6 matching bases. The CDR3 has 19 residues. V lost 0 bases and J 0 bases, leaving 19 bases between the germline ends. CDR1 is SGHRS and CDR2 is YFSETQ in the germline V gene. The chain's CDR3 is CASSLEGVGTGPSGNTIYF. CDR3 nucleotide sequence: TGCGCCAGCAGCTTGGAGGGCGTAGGCACAGGGCCCTCTGGAAACACCATATATTTT.

The chain employs TRBV7-9 and TRBJ1-2; D perhaps matches TRBD1 (5 bases). The V and J ends lost 5 bases and 3 bases respectively, with 10 bases between them. Germline loops: CDR1 SEHNR, CDR2 FQNEAQ (reference sequence). This CDR3 contains 13 residues. As DNA, the CDR3 is TGTGCCAGCAGCCGGGACGTTGACTATGGCTACACCTTC. Its translation: CASSRDVDYGYTF.

The genes are TRBV9 and TRBJ2-7; D is undetermined. The CDR3 loop spans 14 amino acids. The germline CDR1 and CDR2 sequences are SGDLS and YYNGEE. Trimming pared 1 base from V and 0 bases from J, leaving 8 bases between. CDR3 loop: CASSVNSDSYEQYF. DNA for the CDR3: TGTGCCAGCAGCGTAAACTCTGACTCCTACGAGCAGTACTTC.

This chain connects TRBV6-6 to TRBJ1-6, with D possibly TRBD1 on 6 matching bases. CDR3 length: 14 residues. Trimming removed 2 bases from V and 4 bases from J, with 6 bases in between. Germline V CDR1 and CDR2: MNHNY, SVGAGI (reference sequence). The DNA for the CDR3 is TGTGCCAGCAGTTACGACAGGTATAATTCACCCCTCCACTTT. Its translation is CASSYDRYNSPLHF.

This clone was seen only once. J is TRBJ2-7 and V is TRBV27; 10 bases line up with TRBD2. Looked up from germline, CDR1 is MNHEY and CDR2 is SMNVEV (reference sequence). The CDR3 consists of 14 residues. Unmatched junction bases numbered 6, after V lost 5 bases and J lost 5 bases. The chain's CDR3 is CASSPQRGGHEQYF. For the CDR3, the DNA is TGTGCCAGCAGTCCCCAGCGGGGGGGCCACGAGCAGTACTTC.

J is TRBJ1-1 and V is TRBV5-6, with 12 bases that match TRBD1. CDR3 length: 14 residues. Germline trimming cut 4 bases from V and 11 bases from J; bases unmatched to any gene: 9. Per the germline V gene, CDR1 is SGHDT and CDR2 is YYEEEE. This CDR3 reads CASSGRDRGLMAFF. The DNA of the CDR3 is TGTGCCAGCAGCGGCCGGGACAGGGGGCTGATGGCTTTCTTT.

A single count supports this clone. The chain employs TRBV24-1 and TRBJ1-1, with a tentative D call TRBD1 (6 bases). The CDR3 is made up of 14 amino acids. Trimming left V 9 bases short and J 1 base short, with 14 bases between. CDR1 KGHDR and CDR2 SFDVKD come from the germline V gene. The CDR3 loop is CATSTGTPNTEAFF. The CDR3 bases are TGTGCCACCTCCACCGGGACACCGAACACTGAAGCTTTCTTT.

The sample holds one count of this clone. The chain is built from TRBV5-6 and TRBJ1-2, with TRBD1 as a possible D gene (6 bases). V lost 3 bases, J lost 6 bases, and 15 bases lay in between. The CDR3 is 14 residues long. Per the germline V gene, CDR1 is SGHDT and CDR2 is YYEEEE. CDR3 protein: CASSSLQGWDGYTF. The CDR3 region has the DNA TGTGCCAGCAGCTCGTTACAGGGTTGGGATGGCTACACCTTC.

J is TRBJ2-2 and V is TRBV7-9; 11 bases fit TRBD1. CDR3 size: 16 residues. In germline, CDR1 is SEHNR, CDR2 FQNEAQ (reference sequence). Losses at the gene ends were 6 bases for V and 5 bases for J; bases not matched to a gene: 8. The CDR3 DNA reads as TGTGCCAGCAGTTACGCCGGGACAGGGGGGACCGGGGAGCTGTTTTTT. This codes for CASSYAGTGGTGELFF.

The CDR3 bases are TGTGCCAGCAGCTTAGCGCAAGGCGGGGAGCTGTTTTTT. This codes for CASSLAQGGELFF. The chain is built from TRBV7-9 and TRBJ2-2; D is uncertain. In germline, CDR1 is SEHNR, CDR2 FQNEAQ (reference sequence). This CDR3 comprises 13 residues. Trimming shortened V by 0 bases and J by 7 bases, and 6 bases separated the two germline ends.

In this sample, this clone turned up a few times. The chain is built from TRBV12-5 and TRBJ1-1; D is undetermined. CDR1 and CDR2 from the germline V gene are LGHNT and FRNRAP. Trimming removed 1 base from V and 4 bases from J, with 10 bases in between. The CDR3 extends over 14 amino acids. The CDR3 is CASGLEEGRTEAFF. CDR3 bases: TGTGCTAGTGGTTTGGAGGAGGGTCGCACTGAAGCTTTCTTT.

The J gene is TRBJ2-7, the V gene TRBV30, with TRBD1 identical over 8 bases. Germline CDR1 GTSNPN, CDR2 SVGIG (reference sequence). V was clipped by 4 bases and J by 7 bases; unmatched bases: 6. The CDR3 sequence is 12 residues long. The CDR3 loop is CAWIQGAREQYF. For the CDR3, the DNA is TGTGCCTGGATTCAGGGGGCAAGAGAGCAGTACTTC.

V and J are TRBV5-4 and TRBJ1-4; perhaps TRBD1 as D (6 bases). There are 15 residues in the CDR3. Trimming shortened V by 4 bases and J by 4 bases, and 14 bases separated the two germline ends. Germline lookup yields CDR1 SGHNT and CDR2 YYREEE (reference sequence). The CDR3: CASSPTGFSNEKLFF. CDR3 DNA: TGTGCCAGCAGCCCGACAGGATTTAGTAATGAAAAACTGTTTTTT.

The rearrangement links TRBV9 to TRBJ1-1; weak D call: TRBD1 (6 bases). Between the trimmed V and J ends, which lost 4 bases and 1 base, there was a span of 11 bases. CDR1 and CDR2 (germline): SGDLS, YYNGEE. This CDR3 has 14 residues. CDR3 amino acids: CASSSGHPNTEAFF. The CDR3 DNA sequence: TGTGCCAGCAGCTCGGGACACCCGAACACTGAAGCTTTCTTT.

The chain joins TRBV6-1 to TRBJ2-3; D is uncertain. This CDR3 is 13 amino acids long. The V gene lost 2 bases and the J gene lost 3 bases, with 6 bases spanning the gap. From germline, CDR1 is MNHNS and CDR2 SASEGT. The CDR3 region is CASSERPTDTQYF. The CDR3 nucleotides read TGTGCCAGCAGTGAACGGCCTACAGATACGCAGTATTTT.

The rearrangement links TRBV27 to TRBJ2-1, with TRBD1 matching over 7 bases. The V and J ends lost 0 bases and 8 bases, in that order; junction bases with no gene match: 10. The germline V gene encodes CDR1 MNHEY and CDR2 SMNVEV (reference sequence). This CDR3 has 16 residues. The CDR3 reads CASSLSLRGSRDEQFF. The DNA for the CDR3 is TGTGCCAGCAGTTTATCACTCAGGGGGAGCCGCGATGAGCAGTTCTTC.

This clone was recorded once. V is TRBV10-3 and J is TRBJ2-7; D not resolved. The CDR3 is made up of 14 amino acids. CDR1 and CDR2 (germline): ENHRY, SYGVKD. V lost 0 bases, J lost 2 bases, and 8 bases lay in between. This chain's CDR3 is CAISESTVTYEQYF. CDR3 in DNA: TGTGCCATCAGTGAGTCTACGGTAACCTACGAGCAGTACTTC.

The rearrangement joins TRBV25-1 to TRBJ1-2; no reliable D call. The CDR3 has 13 amino acids. The germline V gene encodes CDR1 MGHDK and CDR2 SYGVNS. Trimming took off 2 bases at V and 8 bases at J, with 12 bases between the two ends. The CDR3 DNA follows: TGTGCCAGCAGTGAAATAGGGCCCGCCGGCTACACCTTC. It yields the protein CASSEIGPAGYTF.

V and J are TRBV5-4 and TRBJ2-1; the match to TRBD2 covers 12 bases. CDR3 length: 16 residues. V was pared by 3 bases and J by 8 bases, with 9 bases of the junction left unmatched. Germline lookup yields CDR1 SGHNT and CDR2 YYREEE (reference sequence). The CDR3 sequence is CASSSSLAGGPYEQFF. In nucleotides, the CDR3 is TGTGCCAGCAGCTCCTCTCTAGCGGGGGGGCCCTATGAGCAGTTCTTC.

This rearrangement joins TRBV5-4 to TRBJ1-5, with D tentatively TRBD1 (6 bases). The CDR3 is 15 residues long. In germline, CDR1 is SGHNT, CDR2 YYREEE (reference sequence). The V end was cut by 2 bases, the J end by 6 bases, with 15 bases between. The CDR3: CASSFGGGGGQPQHF. CDR3 bases: TGTGCCAGCAGCTTCGGAGGGGGGGGCGGTCAGCCCCAGCATTTT.

The J gene is TRBJ1-2, the V gene TRBV24-1; maybe TRBD1 (6 bases). The CDR3 is 12 residues long. The germline V gene has CDR1 KGHDR and CDR2 SFDVKD. V gave up 10 bases and J gave up 1 base, with 9 bases separating them. Here the CDR3 DNA reads TGTGCCACACAGGGAAATAACTATGGCTACACCTTC. Residues: CATQGNNYGYTF.

The genes are TRBV30 and TRBJ1-3, with D maybe TRBD1 (6 bases). V was clipped by 4 bases and J by 5 bases, with 9 bases between them. Germline values: CDR1 GTSNPN, CDR2 SVGIG (reference sequence). This CDR3 spans 12 amino acids. The CDR3 sequence is CAWTTGRNTIYF. CDR3 nucleotides: TGTGCCTGGACAACAGGGAGAAACACCATATATTTT.

The chain recombines TRBV29-1 with TRBJ1-3; D ambiguous. Germline assignment: CDR1 SQVTM and CDR2 ANQGSEA. Deletions cut 6 bases from V and 0 bases from J, with 6 bases between. The CDR3 length is 12 residues. The CDR3 is CSVGISGNTIYF. CDR3 nucleotides: TGCAGCGTGGGGATCTCTGGAAACACCATATATTTT.

The chain joins TRBV5-8 to TRBJ1-5, with 8 positions matching TRBD1. This CDR3 is built from 16 residues. With V trimmed by 4 bases and J by 6 bases, 12 bases remained unmatched. The germline V gene encodes CDR1 SGHTS and CDR2 YDEGEE. The CDR3 here is CASSGRTGRIGQPQHF. As DNA, the CDR3 is TGTGCCAGCAGCGGACGGACAGGGCGGATCGGTCAGCCCCAGCATTTT.

This clone turned up a few times. The chain couples TRBV5-1 to TRBJ2-1, with no clear D. The V end was cut by 5 bases, the J end by 4 bases, with 16 bases between. The CDR3 is made up of 15 amino acids. Germline V CDR1 and CDR2: SGHRS, YFSETQ. The CDR3 protein is CASSSGPSRYNEQFF. As DNA, the CDR3 is TGCGCCAGCAGTTCCGGGCCAAGTAGATACAATGAGCAGTTCTTC.